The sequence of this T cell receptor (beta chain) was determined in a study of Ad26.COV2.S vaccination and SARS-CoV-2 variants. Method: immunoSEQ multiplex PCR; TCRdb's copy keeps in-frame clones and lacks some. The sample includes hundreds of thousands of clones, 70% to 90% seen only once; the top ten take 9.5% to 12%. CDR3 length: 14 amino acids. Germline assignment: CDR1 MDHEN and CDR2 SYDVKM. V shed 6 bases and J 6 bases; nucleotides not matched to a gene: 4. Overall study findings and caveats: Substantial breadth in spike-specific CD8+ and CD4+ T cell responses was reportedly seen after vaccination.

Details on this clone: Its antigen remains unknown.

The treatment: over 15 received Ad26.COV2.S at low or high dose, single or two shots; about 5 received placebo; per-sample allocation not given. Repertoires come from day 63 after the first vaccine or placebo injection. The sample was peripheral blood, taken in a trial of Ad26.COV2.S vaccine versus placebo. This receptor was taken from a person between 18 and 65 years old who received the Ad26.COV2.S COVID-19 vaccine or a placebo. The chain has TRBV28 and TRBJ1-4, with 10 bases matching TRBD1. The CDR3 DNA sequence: TGTGCCAGCAGCACCGACAGGGGGCATGAAAAACTGTTTTTT. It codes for CASSTDRGHEKLFF.